These 30 T cell receptor beta chains originate from one sample sequenced in a study of blood T cell repertoires in COVID-19. Method: immunoSEQ multiplex PCR; TCRdb's copy keeps in-frame clones and lacks some. The table shows about 380,000 clones, with approximately 81% occurring only once. The specimen sequenced was peripheral blood. These receptor sequences come from a woman aged 18-35 years with acute or convalescent COVID-19.

The CDR3 DNA follows: TGCGCCAGCAGCCCCGGTGGGCCGACTGAAGCTTTCTTT. Protein sequence: CASSPGGPTEAFF. The chain joins TRBV4-1 to TRBJ1-1; D gene uncertain. The ends were cut back, 4 bases at V and 5 bases at J, with 11 bases in the middle. Germline V gives CDR1 MGHRA, CDR2 YSYEKL. The CDR3 is 13 amino acids.

This chain joins TRBV5-4 and TRBJ2-5; 8 nucleotides align to TRBD1. The CDR3 covers 13 residues. Unmatched junction bases numbered 7, after V lost 7 bases and J lost 5 bases. CDR1 SGHNT and CDR2 YYREEE come from the germline V gene (reference sequence). CDR3 in amino acids: CASSTGGEETQYF. Here the CDR3 DNA reads TGTGCCAGCTCCACAGGGGGAGAGGAGACCCAGTACTTC.

This clone has a handful of counts. A read error may account for a junction end that differs from germline. The chain couples TRBV27 to TRBJ2-2; D is possibly TRBD1 (5 bases). The CDR3 runs to 13 residues. The germline gives CDR1 MNHEY, CDR2 SMNVEV (reference sequence). The CDR3 is CASCLRGSGELFF. For the CDR3, the DNA is TGTGCCAGCTGTTTAAGGGGATCCGGGGAGCTGTTTTTT.

The chain joins TRBV18 to TRBJ2-3; D may be TRBD1 (5 bases). There are 16 residues in the CDR3. V lost 6 bases and J lost 4, with 20 bases in between. In germline, CDR1 is KGHSH, CDR2 LQKENI. Here the CDR3 reads CASSRGPGYVPDTQYF. The CDR3 DNA is TGTGCCAGCTCCCGCGGTCCAGGGTATGTACCAGATACGCAGTATTTT.

This chain uses TRBV19 with TRBJ1-3; 7 positions agree with TRBD1. CDR1 and CDR2 from the germline V gene are LNHDA and SQIVND (reference sequence). The CDR3 consists of 14 residues. V lost 2 bases to trimming and J lost 3 bases; unmatched junction nucleotides: 1. The CDR3 DNA follows: TGTGCCAGTAGTATACAGGGGGATGGAAACACCATATATTTT. Amino acids: CASSIQGDGNTIYF.

CDR3 bases: TGTGCCAGCAGGAAGGACCAGACTAGCGGGTACGAGCAGTACTTC. Translated, it gives CASRKDQTSGYEQYF. This chain joins TRBV5-4 and TRBJ2-7; 10 bases map to TRBD2. With V trimmed by 5 bases and J by 4 bases, 9 bases remained unmatched. CDR1 and CDR2 from the germline V gene are SGHNT and YYREEE (reference sequence). The CDR3 spans 15 residues.

This clone came up once. This chain uses TRBV4-1 with TRBJ1-2; 7 bases are a match to TRBD1. The CDR3 is 18 amino acids. Germline V lookup: CDR1 MGHRA, CDR2 YSYEKL. V lost 5 bases and J lost 4; bases outside the gene matches: 19. The CDR3, as DNA: TGCGCCAGCAGCAGCACGCTCTTCGACAGGGATCGAGTCTATGGCTACACCTTC. Protein: CASSSTLFDRDRVYGYTF.

V and J are TRBV10-2 and TRBJ2-3; tentatively, D is TRBD2 (5 bases). V was trimmed by 8 bases and J by 6 bases, leaving 12 bases between them. The CDR3 consists of 12 residues. Germline CDR1 reads WSHSY; CDR2 reads SAAADI. CDR3 sequence: CASHGADDTQYF. The CDR3 DNA reads as TGCGCCAGCCACGGAGCGGATGATACGCAGTATTTT.

The rearrangement joins TRBV14 to TRBJ1-2; D is perhaps TRBD1 (5 bases). Germline CDR1 reads SGHDN; CDR2 reads FVKESK. The CDR3 has 15 residues. The V gene lost 4 bases and the J gene lost 7 bases, with 19 bases spanning the gap. Here the CDR3 reads CASSPTQGSGAGYTF. The DNA of the CDR3 is TGTGCCAGCAGCCCGACCCAGGGTTCGGGCGCTGGCTACACCTTC.

This clone was counted a single time. V and J are TRBV5-1 and TRBJ1-6, with TRBD1 as a possible D gene (5 bases). In germline, CDR1 is SGHRS, CDR2 YFSETQ. V gave up 0 bases and J gave up 4 bases, with 5 bases separating them. This CDR3 is built from 14 residues. DNA of the CDR3: TGCGCCAGCAGCTTGGGACAGTATAATTCACCCCTCCACTTT. Its protein is CASSLGQYNSPLHF.

This chain joins TRBV19 and TRBJ2-7, with TRBD2 matching 8 bases. This CDR3 has 13 residues. V trimming: 5 bases; J trimming: 6 bases; junction bases outside the gene matches: 6. CDR1 is LNHDA and CDR2 is SQIVND in the germline V gene (reference sequence). Here the CDR3 DNA reads TGTGCCAGTAGTCCAGGCGGGGGGTCCGAGCAGTACTTC. This encodes CASSPGGGSEQYF.

The chain recombines TRBV7-9 with TRBJ2-7, with 11 nucleotides matching TRBD2. The V gene's germline CDR1 is SEHNR and CDR2 FQNEAQ (reference sequence). There are 14 residues in the CDR3. After removal of 9 bases from V and 2 bases from J, the junction contained 6 bases not matched to a gene. The CDR3 loop reads CASMLAGGPYEQYF. For the CDR3, the DNA is TGTGCCAGTATGCTAGCGGGAGGACCCTACGAGCAGTACTTC.

The chain uses TRBV28 and TRBJ1-4; 7 bases are shared with TRBD1. The CDR3 sequence is 17 residues long. V shed 4 bases, J shed 7 bases, and the junction held 15 bases outside the gene matches. Germline lookup yields CDR1 MDHEN and CDR2 SYDVKM. The DNA of the CDR3 is TGTGCCAGCAGTTGGGACAGAACTGATCCCTCAGGTGAAAAACTGTTTTTT. It is translated as CASSWDRTDPSGEKLFF. Looking up the rest from reference TRBV28 and TRBJ1-4 gives the full variable domain: DVKVTQSSRYLVKRTGEKVFLECVQDMDHENMFWYRQDPGLGLRLIYFSYDVKMKEKGDIPEGYSVSREKKERFSLILESASTNQTSMYLCASSWDRTDPSGEKLFFGSGTQLSVL.

This chain links TRBV5-4 with TRBJ1-2, with no clear D. Trimming took off 4 bases at V and 3 bases at J, with 10 bases between the two ends. The CDR3 is 13 amino acids. Germline V gene data show CDR1 as SGHNT and CDR2 as YYREEE (reference sequence). CDR3 region: CASSPPEDYGYTF. The CDR3 bases are TGTGCCAGCAGCCCGCCCGAGGACTATGGCTACACCTTC.

The chain couples TRBV5-6 to TRBJ2-7, with a weak D call TRBD1 (5 bases). The CDR3 length is 17 residues. The germline CDR1 and CDR2 sequences are SGHDT and YYEEEE. Trimming removed 3 bases at V and 5 bases at J, with 24 bases between. The CDR3: CASSSIPGSKSQHEQYF. CDR3 sequence (DNA): TGTGCCAGCAGCTCGATACCAGGGTCAAAGTCTCAGCACGAGCAGTACTTC.

The V and J genes are TRBV6-1 and TRBJ1-3; D is perhaps TRBD1 (5 bases). CDR1 is MNHNS, CDR2 SASEGT, per germline. Trimming stripped 2 bases from V and 0 bases from J, with 8 bases between. This CDR3 is 15 amino acids long. CDR3 loop: CASSELGGSGNTIYF. DNA for the CDR3: TGTGCCAGCAGTGAACTCGGGGGCTCTGGAAACACCATATATTTT.

The genes are TRBV7-6 and TRBJ1-5; D call uncertain. Trimming removed 5 bases at V and 3 bases at J, with 14 bases between. The germline CDR1 and CDR2 sequences are SGHVS and FNYEAQ. The length of the CDR3 is 15 residues. The CDR3 region has the DNA TGTGCCAGCAGCCAACAATCTCCCCCCAATCAGCCCCAGCATTTT. Its translation is CASSQQSPPNQPQHF.

This clone was seen just once. The J gene is TRBJ2-1, the V gene TRBV19; 7 bases are a match to TRBD2. The germline V gene has CDR1 LNHDA and CDR2 SQIVND (reference sequence). J was trimmed by 6 bases and V by 3 bases; bases with no gene match: 17. This CDR3 is 18 amino acids long. The CDR3 is CASSITGASGTFLNEQFF. The CDR3 DNA sequence: TGTGCCAGTAGTATTACGGGAGCGAGCGGGACGTTTCTCAATGAGCAGTTCTTC. The full variable domain, rest sourced from reference TRBV19 and TRBJ2-1, is DGGITQSPKYLFRKEGQNVTLSCEQNLNHDAMYWYRQDPGQGLRLIYYSQIVNDFQKGDIAEGYSVSREKKESFPLTVTSAQKNPTAFYLCASSITGASGTFLNEQFFGPGTRLTVL.

This chain joins TRBV6-5 and TRBJ2-7; 7 positions agree with TRBD1. CDR3 length: 13 amino acids. The J segment lost 6 bases and the V segment lost 6 bases, leaving 8 bases of the junction unmatched. In germline, CDR1 is MNHEY, CDR2 SVGAGI. The CDR3 region is CASRHRGAREQYF. The CDR3 region has the DNA TGTGCCAGCAGGCACAGGGGTGCCCGCGAGCAGTACTTC.

This clone was observed a few times. Other DNA sequences in the sample encode the same CDR3. The CDR3 DNA follows: TGCGCCAGCAGCTTGGACGGGAATCAGCCCCAGCATTTT. Its protein is CASSLDGNQPQHF. This chain joins TRBV5-1 and TRBJ1-5, with unresolved D. Germline V lookup: CDR1 SGHRS, CDR2 YFSETQ. The germline V and J ends were trimmed by 0 bases and 4 bases, with 5 bases remaining between them. The CDR3 extends over 13 amino acids.

In DNA form, the CDR3 reads TGTGCCAGCAGCCGGCTTAGGGGGCTAGAAAAACTGTTTTTT. This codes for CASSRLRGLEKLFF. This chain connects TRBV5-8 to TRBJ1-4, with TRBD1 matching 7 bases. Germline V gene lookup returns CDR1 SGHTS and CDR2 YDEGEE. J gave up 8 bases and V 4 bases, and 8 bases lay outside the gene matches. CDR3 length: 14 amino acids.

V usage is TRBV5-6 and J usage is TRBJ1-2; a weak D match, TRBD1 (6 bases). V shed 1 base and J shed 8 bases, with 12 bases lying between them. CDR1 and CDR2 from the germline V gene are SGHDT and YYEEEE. The CDR3 totals 13 residues. Here the CDR3 reads CASSLSGTIGYTF. The CDR3 nucleotides read TGTGCCAGCAGCTTGTCAGGGACAATCGGCTACACCTTC.

The chain couples TRBV4-1 to TRBJ1-5; D remains unclear. The germline V and J ends were trimmed by 1 base and 9 bases, with 10 bases remaining between them. This CDR3 has 13 residues. The V gene's germline CDR1 is MGHRA and CDR2 YSYEKL. The CDR3 sequence: CASSQGGSRPQHF. The DNA of the CDR3 is TGCGCCAGCAGCCAAGGAGGGTCTCGGCCCCAGCATTTT.

J is TRBJ2-1 and V is TRBV11-3; TRBD2 is a possible D gene (6 bases). The CDR3 runs to 16 residues. V was clipped by 1 base and J by 6 bases, with 16 bases between them. CDR1 is SGHNT, CDR2 YENEEA, per germline. The CDR3 bases are TGTGCCAGCAGCTTAGGAGGTACGGGAGTTGCCAATGAGCAGTTCTTC. Translating gives CASSLGGTGVANEQFF.

This chain links TRBV11-2 with TRBJ1-4; TRBD1 matches at 9 bases. V dropped 3 bases and J dropped 7; count of bases not matched to a gene: 6. Germline V gene lookup returns CDR1 SGHAT and CDR2 FQNNGV. CDR3 size: 15 residues. DNA of the CDR3: TGTGCCAGCAGCTTCCGGGACAGGGAAATTGAAAAACTGTTTTTT. Amino acid sequence: CASSFRDREIEKLFF.

CDR3 in DNA: TGTGCCAGCAGCTCCCCAGGGGCCCACGAGCAGTACTTC. Its translation is CASSSPGAHEQYF. The genes are TRBV7-3 and TRBJ2-7, with D possibly matching TRBD1 (6 bases). The CDR3 is 13 residues long. CDR1 SGHTA and CDR2 FQGTGA come from the germline V gene. Trimming took off 4 bases at V and 5 bases at J, with 12 bases between the two ends.

Note on this clone: Different DNA sequences within this sample yield the same CDR3. The V gene is TRBV9, the J gene TRBJ2-2; 12 positions match TRBD1. Losses at the gene ends were 3 bases for V and 2 bases for J; bases not matched to a gene: 2. CDR1 is SGDLS, CDR2 YYNGEE, per germline. The CDR3 covers 16 residues. The DNA for the CDR3 is TGTGCCAGCAGCGCGGGACAGGGGGCAAACACCGGGGAGCTGTTTTTT. Protein sequence: CASSAGQGANTGELFF.

The V call is TRBV11-2, the J call TRBJ2-1; 8 bases map to TRBD2. Germline CDR1 SGHAT, CDR2 FQNNGV. Trimming took 9 bases from V and 4 from J; bases not matched to a gene: 5. The CDR3 runs to 13 residues. The CDR3 loop is CASSGLVYNEQFF. The CDR3 DNA reads as TGTGCCAGTTCGGGACTAGTTTACAATGAGCAGTTCTTC.

This chain links TRBV19 with TRBJ1-2; no firm D call. The V end was cut by 10 bases, the J end by 4 bases, with 10 bases between. The CDR3 is made up of 11 amino acids. The germline V gene encodes CDR1 LNHDA and CDR2 SQIVND (reference sequence). CDR3 coding DNA: TGTGCCACTGCGGGAATCTATGGCTACACCTTC. This sequence encodes CATAGIYGYTF. Drawing the rest from reference TRBV19 and TRBJ1-2, the complete variable domain is DGGITQSPKYLFRKEGQNVTLSCEQNLNHDAMYWYRQDPGQGLRLIYYSQIVNDFQKGDIAEGYSVSREKKESFPLTVTSAQKNPTAFYLCATAGIYGYTFGSGTRLTVV.

The chain has TRBV11-2 and TRBJ1-3, with a weak D call TRBD1 (5 bases). CDR3 size: 16 residues. Germline V gene data show CDR1 as SGHAT and CDR2 as FQNNGV. The V and J ends lost 1 base and 0 bases respectively, with 10 bases between them. This CDR3 reads CASSLGGGSSGNTIYF. The CDR3 DNA sequence: TGTGCCAGCAGCTTAGGTGGGGGGAGCTCTGGAAACACCATATATTTT.